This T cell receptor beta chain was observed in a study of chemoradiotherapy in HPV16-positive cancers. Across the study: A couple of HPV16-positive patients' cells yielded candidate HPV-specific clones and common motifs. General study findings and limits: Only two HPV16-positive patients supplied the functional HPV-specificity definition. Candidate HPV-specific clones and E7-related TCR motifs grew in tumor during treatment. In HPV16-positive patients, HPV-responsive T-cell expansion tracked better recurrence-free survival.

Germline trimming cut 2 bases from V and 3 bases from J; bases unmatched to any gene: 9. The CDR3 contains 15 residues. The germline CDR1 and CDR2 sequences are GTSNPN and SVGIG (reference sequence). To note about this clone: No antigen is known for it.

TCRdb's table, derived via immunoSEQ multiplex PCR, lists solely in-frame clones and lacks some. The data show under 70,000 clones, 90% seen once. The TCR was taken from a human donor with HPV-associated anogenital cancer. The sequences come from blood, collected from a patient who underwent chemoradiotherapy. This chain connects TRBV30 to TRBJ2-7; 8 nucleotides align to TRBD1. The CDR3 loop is CAWSRSDRDRYEQYF. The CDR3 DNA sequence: TGTGCCTGGAGTCGTTCGGACAGGGACCGCTACGAGCAGTACTTC.